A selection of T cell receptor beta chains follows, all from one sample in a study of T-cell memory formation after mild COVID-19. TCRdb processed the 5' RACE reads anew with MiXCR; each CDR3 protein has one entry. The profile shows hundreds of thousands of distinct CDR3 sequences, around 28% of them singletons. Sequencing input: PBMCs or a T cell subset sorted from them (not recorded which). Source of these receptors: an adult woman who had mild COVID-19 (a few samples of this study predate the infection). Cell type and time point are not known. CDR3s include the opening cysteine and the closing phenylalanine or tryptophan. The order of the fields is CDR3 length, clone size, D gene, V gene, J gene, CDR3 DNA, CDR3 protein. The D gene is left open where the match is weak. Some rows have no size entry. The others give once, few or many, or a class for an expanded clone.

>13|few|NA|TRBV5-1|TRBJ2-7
TGCGCCAGCACCTACCCGGGGACCTACGAGCAGTACTTC
CASTYPGTYEQYF
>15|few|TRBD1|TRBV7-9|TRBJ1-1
TGTGCCAGCAGCTTCTGGACAGGATCGGACACTGAAGCTTTCTTT
CASSFWTGSDTEAFF
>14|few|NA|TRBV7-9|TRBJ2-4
TGTGCCAGCAGCTTATTAGGGGGGCAAAACATTCAGTACTTC
CASSLLGGQNIQYF
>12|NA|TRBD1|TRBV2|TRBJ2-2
TGTGCCAGCCACAGGGGGGCCGGGGAGCTGTTTTTT
CASHRGAGELFF
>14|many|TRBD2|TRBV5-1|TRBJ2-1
TGCGCCAGCAGCTTGGGGGACTATCACAATGAGCAGTTCTTC
CASSLGDYHNEQFF
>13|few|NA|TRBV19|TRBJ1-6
TGTGCCAGTAGTGCCATCTATAATTCACCCCTCCACTTT
CASSAIYNSPLHF
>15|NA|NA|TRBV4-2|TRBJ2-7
TGTGCCAGCAGCCAAGAATTTGGACGGTCCTACGAGCAGTACTTC
CASSQEFGRSYEQYF
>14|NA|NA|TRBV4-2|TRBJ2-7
TGTGCCAGCAGCCCTCGGGACGAGGACTACGAGCAGTACTTC
CASSPRDEDYEQYF
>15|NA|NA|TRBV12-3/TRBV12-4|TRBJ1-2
TGTGCCAGCAGTTTGGGGTTATGGGCTGGGGGTGGCTACACCTTC
CASSLGLWAGGGYTF
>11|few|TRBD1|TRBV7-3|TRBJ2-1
TGTGCCAGCAGCTCACAGGGGGCGCAGTTCTTC
CASSSQGAQFF
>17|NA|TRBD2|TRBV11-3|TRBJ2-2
TGTGCCAGCAGCTTAGATCAGGCTAGCGGAGCCACCGGGGAGCTGTTTTTT
CASSLDQASGATGELFF
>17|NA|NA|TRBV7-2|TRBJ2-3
TGTGCCAGCAGCTTTGGGTTTCCGGCTTTGAGCACAGATACGCAGTATTTT
CASSFGFPALSTDTQYF
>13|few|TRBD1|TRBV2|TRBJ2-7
TGTGCCAGCACCCGGGACAGCCCGTGGGAGCAGTACTTC
CASTRDSPWEQYF
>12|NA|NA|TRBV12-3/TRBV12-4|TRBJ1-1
TGTGCCAGCAGAACATTGAACACTGAAGCTTTCTTT
CASRTLNTEAFF
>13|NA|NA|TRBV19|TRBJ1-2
TGTGCCAGTTCTCACAGGTCTAACTATGGCTACACCTTC
CASSHRSNYGYTF
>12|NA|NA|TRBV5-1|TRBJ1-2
TGCGCCAGCAGCCATTCGGGGGACGGCTACACCTTC
CASSHSGDGYTF
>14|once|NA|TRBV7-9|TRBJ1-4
TGTGCCAGCAGCTTAGGGGGAGGTGATGAAAAACTGTTTTTT
CASSLGGGDEKLFF
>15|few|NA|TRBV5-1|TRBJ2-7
TGCGCCAGCAGCTACCGGGACGGGCTGACCTACGAGCAGTACTTC
CASSYRDGLTYEQYF
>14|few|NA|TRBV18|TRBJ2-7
TGTGCCAGCTCCTCGCAGGACGGATCCTACGAGCAGTACTTC
CASSSQDGSYEQYF
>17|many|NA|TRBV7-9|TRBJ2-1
TGTGCCAGCAGCCAGGACTCGAGTAGCATGGGAAACAATGAGCAGTTCTTC
CASSQDSSSMGNNEQFF
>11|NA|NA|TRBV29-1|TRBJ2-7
TGCAGCGTTGCGGGGTGGTACGAGCAGTACTTC
CSVAGWYEQYF
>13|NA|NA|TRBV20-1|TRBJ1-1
TGCAGTGCCCATAGGGGCAGCGGGGGTGAAGCTTTCTTT
CSAHRGSGGEAFF
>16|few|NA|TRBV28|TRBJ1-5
TGTGCCAGCAGTTTAAACCCCGCCACCCTCAATCAGCCCCAGCATTTT
CASSLNPATLNQPQHF
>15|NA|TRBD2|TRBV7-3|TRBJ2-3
TGTGCCAGCAGCTTAGAACTAGCGGGCACAGATACGCAGTATTTT
CASSLELAGTDTQYF
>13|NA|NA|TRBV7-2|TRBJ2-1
TGTGCCAGCAGCTTATCCTGGATCAATGAGCAGTTCTTC
CASSLSWINEQFF
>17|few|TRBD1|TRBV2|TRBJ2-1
TGTGCCAGCAGTCTAGAGGGACAGGGTAGCTCCTACAATGAGCAGTTCTTC
CASSLEGQGSSYNEQFF
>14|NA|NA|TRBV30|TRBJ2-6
TGTGCCTGGGGACGGAACTCTGGGGCCAACGTCCTGACTTTC
CAWGRNSGANVLTF
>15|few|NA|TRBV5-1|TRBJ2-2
TGCGCCAGCAGCACCATGGGACAGAACACCGGGGAGCTGTTTTTT
CASSTMGQNTGELFF
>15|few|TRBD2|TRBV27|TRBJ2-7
TGTGCCAGCAGCCTGCGACTAGCGGCTACCTACGAGCAGTACTTC
CASSLRLAATYEQYF
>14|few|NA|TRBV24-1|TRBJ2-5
TGTGCCACCAGTGATTCCGACAACCAAGAGACCCAGTACTTC
CATSDSDNQETQYF
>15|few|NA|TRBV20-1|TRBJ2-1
TGCAGTGCGGTTAGGACAGCTGTTACCCACAATGAGCAGTTCTTC
CSAVRTAVTHNEQFF
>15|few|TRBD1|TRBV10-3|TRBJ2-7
TGTGCCATCAGTGATGGGACAGTCCGGTCCTACGAGCAGTACTTC
CAISDGTVRSYEQYF
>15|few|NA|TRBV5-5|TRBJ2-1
TGTGCCAGCAGCTTCGGTCCCGGGAGCCACAATGAGCAGTTCTTC
CASSFGPGSHNEQFF